This is a list of T cell receptor beta chains from one sample in a study of T-cell memory formation after mild COVID-19. Each CDR3 protein gets one entry after TCRdb re-called the 5' RACE reads with MiXCR. In the table there are just under 550,000 distinct CDR3 sequences, around 21% of which are singletons. Material: PBMCs or a T cell subset sorted from them (not recorded which). The receptors originated from an adult woman who had mild COVID-19 (a few samples of this study predate the infection). Cell type and time point are not known. Each CDR3 is given with its conserved first and last residue. A D gene is named only where the DNA matches it firmly. Clone sizes are given selectively: once, few, many, or a class where the clone is expanded.

>-|TRBJ2-7|TRBV30|-
CAWSLLGVSYEQYF
TGTGCCTGGAGTCTTTTGGGAGTCTCCTACGAGCAGTACTTC
>-|TRBJ2-2|TRBV6-2/TRBV6-3|few
CASSYSNQRARTGELFF
TGTGCCAGCAGTTACTCGAATCAACGGGCGAGGACCGGGGAGCTGTTTTTT
>TRBD2|TRBJ2-7|TRBV7-9|-
CASSLVSSGSYEQYF
TGTGCCAGCAGCTTAGTCTCTAGCGGCTCCTACGAGCAGTACTTC
>-|TRBJ1-5|TRBV3-1|few
CASSQDGAMGQPQHF
TGTGCCAGCAGCCAAGATGGCGCGATGGGGCAGCCCCAGCATTTT
>-|TRBJ2-1|TRBV6-2/TRBV6-3|many
CASSDLVAQNRGSSYNEQFF
TGTGCCAGCAGTGACCTTGTCGCTCAGAATCGGGGGAGCTCCTACAATGAGCAGTTCTTC
>TRBD2|TRBJ2-7|TRBV24-1|many
CATSDPSGRPYEQYF
TGTGCCACCAGTGATCCAAGCGGGAGGCCCTACGAGCAGTACTTC
>-|TRBJ2-2|TRBV11-2|few
CASSLGQIAGELFF
TGTGCCAGCAGCTTAGGACAGATCGCCGGGGAGCTGTTTTTT
>-|TRBJ1-5|TRBV7-9|-
CASSLAGGRGQPQHF
TGTGCCAGCAGCTTAGCCGGGGGCCGTGGTCAGCCCCAGCATTTT
>TRBD2|TRBJ2-1|TRBV30|few
CAAGTSGYNEQFF
TGTGCTGCCGGGACTAGTGGTTACAATGAGCAGTTCTTC
>-|TRBJ2-7|TRBV19|-
CASSMGGPSEQYF
TGTGCCAGTAGTATGGGGGGTCCATCCGAGCAGTACTTC
>-|TRBJ1-2|TRBV27|few
CASTTLGNSNYGYTF
TGTGCCAGCACCACACTAGGGAACTCTAACTATGGCTACACCTTC
>-|TRBJ2-6|TRBV6-5|-
CASSARAGSGANVLTF
TGTGCCAGCAGTGCACGGGCGGGGTCCGGGGCCAACGTCCTGACTTTC
>TRBD2|TRBJ2-1|TRBV20-1|few
CSARTSGLYNEQFF
TGCAGTGCTCGGACTAGCGGATTATACAATGAGCAGTTCTTC
>-|TRBJ2-1|TRBV5-5|many
CASSLEASILYNEQFF
TGTGCCAGCAGCTTGGAGGCTTCTATACTTTACAATGAGCAGTTCTTC
>TRBD2|TRBJ2-1|TRBV4-1|-
CASSLTGLAGNNEQFF
TGCGCCAGCAGCCTAACGGGACTAGCGGGAAACAATGAGCAGTTCTTC
>-|TRBJ2-3|TRBV29-1|-
CSVDLFGEPRRMQYF
TGCAGCGTTGATCTCTTTGGCGAACCCCGCAGGATGCAGTATTTT
>-|TRBJ2-7|TRBV3-1|-
CASSQDTWSSYEQYF
TGTGCCAGCAGCCAAGATACATGGAGCTCCTACGAGCAGTACTTC
>TRBD1|TRBJ1-1|TRBV24-1|-
CATRSAGTGGTEAFF
TGTGCCACCAGATCAGCGGGGACAGGGGGTACTGAAGCTTTCTTT
>-|TRBJ1-1|TRBV29-1|few
CSMSGQLNTEAFF
TGCAGCATGTCCGGACAGCTAAACACTGAAGCTTTCTTT
>-|TRBJ2-5|TRBV6-1|-
CASSEFGETQYF
TGTGCCAGCAGTGAATTTGGGGAGACCCAGTACTTC
>TRBD2|TRBJ2-1|TRBV4-1|-
CASSQDPAGGVNEQFF
TGCGCCAGCAGCCAAGATCCGGCGGGGGGGGTTAATGAGCAGTTCTTC
>-|TRBJ2-5|TRBV9|-
CASSHSAENGETQYF
TGTGCCAGCAGCCACTCCGCGGAGAACGGAGAGACCCAGTACTTC
>TRBD2|TRBJ2-3|TRBV12-3/TRBV12-4|-
CASSTIAGADTQYF
TGTGCCAGCAGTACCATAGCGGGGGCAGATACGCAGTATTTT
>-|TRBJ2-7|TRBV20-1|-
CSARAERRTASNEQYF
TGCAGTGCTAGAGCGGAGAGGAGGACCGCGTCTAACGAGCAGTACTTC
>-|TRBJ2-7|TRBV11-2|-
CASSPLPQGGTYEQYF
TGTGCCAGCAGCCCCCTCCCCCAGGGTGGGACCTACGAGCAGTACTTC
>-|TRBJ2-1|TRBV6-2/TRBV6-3|-
CASSYFPLGGANEQFF
TGTGCCAGCAGTTACTTCCCCCTGGGGGGAGCCAATGAGCAGTTCTTC
>-|TRBJ2-2|TRBV2|few
CASTGLGPGELFF
TGTGCCAGCACGGGGTTAGGGCCCGGGGAGCTGTTTTTT
>-|TRBJ2-2|TRBV5-1|many
CASSLYLSTGELFF
TGCGCCAGCAGCTTGTACCTAAGTACCGGGGAGCTGTTTTTT
>-|TRBJ2-1|TRBV5-1|-
CASSPDSIGQFF
TGCGCCAGCAGCCCTGACTCGATCGGGCAGTTCTTC
>-|TRBJ1-1|TRBV5-1|few
CASSSGFNTEAFF
TGCGCCAGCTCTTCCGGTTTTAACACTGAAGCTTTCTTT
>TRBD2|TRBJ2-2|TRBV7-9|-
CASSLSGTSGSTGELFF
TGTGCCAGCAGCTTGTCCGGGACTAGCGGATCCACCGGGGAGCTGTTTTTT
>TRBD2|TRBJ2-1|TRBV19|few
CASSISAGVVNEQFF
TGTGCCAGTAGTATTAGCGCGGGGGTGGTGAATGAGCAGTTCTTC
>-|TRBJ2-1|TRBV5-1|-
CASSLVTGNYNEQFF
TGCGCCAGCAGCTTGGTGACAGGAAACTACAATGAGCAGTTCTTC
>-|TRBJ1-4|TRBV12-3/TRBV12-4|few
CASSFSATNEKLFF
TGTGCCAGCAGTTTCTCCGCAACTAATGAAAAACTGTTTTTT
>-|TRBJ2-3|TRBV5-1|many
CASSLDPSTDTQYF
TGTGCCAGCAGCTTGGACCCAAGCACAGATACGCAGTATTTT
>-|TRBJ1-1|TRBV2|-
CASSGFEGTEAFF
TGTGCCAGCAGTGGATTCGAGGGCACTGAAGCTTTCTTT
>-|TRBJ1-1|TRBV6-2/TRBV6-3|few
CASSYSGNWAEAFF
TGTGCCAGCAGTTACTCGGGAAACTGGGCTGAAGCTTTCTTT
>TRBD1|TRBJ1-5|TRBV20-1|-
CSASYRTGARNQPQHF
TGCAGTGCTAGTTACCGGACAGGGGCGCGCAATCAGCCCCAGCATTTT
>TRBD2|TRBJ2-7|TRBV7-9|few
CASSFGGRAHEQYF
TGTGCCAGCAGCTTTGGAGGGAGGGCCCACGAGCAGTACTTC
>-|TRBJ2-3|TRBV4-1|-
CASSHPAGGTDTQYF
TGCGCCAGCAGCCATCCGGCGGGTGGCACAGATACGCAGTATTTT
>TRBD2|TRBJ2-5|TRBV9|few
CASSARSGRETQYF
TGTGCCAGCAGCGCCCGTAGCGGGAGAGAGACCCAGTACTTC
>-|TRBJ1-1|TRBV3-1|-
CASSQPDKTEAFF
TGTGCCAGCAGCCAACCCGACAAAACTGAAGCTTTCTTT
>-|TRBJ2-4|TRBV7-2|many
CASSQSGSLAKNIQYF
TGTGCCAGCAGCCAGTCCGGATCCCTAGCCAAAAACATTCAGTACTTC
>TRBD2|TRBJ2-5|TRBV7-2|few
CASSQGTSGNEKTQYF
TGTGCCAGCAGCCAAGGGACTAGCGGGAATGAAAAGACCCAGTACTTC
>TRBD1|TRBJ1-2|TRBV7-2|few
CASSPFRGQGISGYTF
TGTGCCAGCAGCCCATTCCGGGGACAGGGTATCAGTGGCTACACCTTC
>TRBD2|TRBJ2-1|TRBV19|few
CASSHQGLAAYNEQFF
TGTGCCAGTAGCCACCAGGGACTAGCGGCTTACAATGAGCAGTTCTTC
>-|TRBJ1-1|TRBV6-5|-
CASRWADTEAFF
TGTGCCAGCAGGTGGGCGGACACTGAAGCTTTCTTT
>-|TRBJ1-4|TRBV12-3/TRBV12-4|few
CASSPGGNPTNEKLFF
TGTGCCAGCAGCCCGGGGGGCAACCCAACTAATGAAAAACTGTTTTTT
>TRBD1|TRBJ1-5|TRBV12-3/TRBV12-4|-
CASSLVVAGGRNQPQHF
TGTGCCAGCAGTTTAGTCGTGGCAGGGGGTCGCAATCAGCCCCAGCATTTT
>-|TRBJ2-2|TRBV30|-
CAWSVFGNTGELFF
TGTGCCTGGAGTGTATTTGGCAACACCGGGGAGCTGTTTTTT
>-|TRBJ2-7|TRBV2|-
CASSEVGRYEQYF
TGTGCCAGCAGTGAGGTCGGGCGCTACGAGCAGTACTTC
>TRBD1|TRBJ2-7|TRBV20-1|-
CSAGGQGREEQYF
TGCAGTGCTGGAGGACAGGGGCGAGAGGAGCAGTACTTC
>TRBD1|TRBJ2-1|TRBV5-1|-
CASSLGVDRGLYNEQFF
TGCGCCAGCAGCTTGGGAGTGGACAGGGGGCTATACAATGAGCAGTTCTTC
>TRBD2|TRBJ2-1|TRBV11-2|few
CASTIAGGRDNEQFF
TGTGCCAGCACAATAGCGGGAGGGCGGGACAATGAGCAGTTCTTC
>-|TRBJ2-7|TRBV12-3/TRBV12-4|few
CASSSWYSGEEQYF
TGTGCCAGCAGTTCCTGGTATTCAGGGGAAGAGCAGTACTTC
>TRBD2|TRBJ2-3|TRBV6-4|many
CASSVSGDGTDTQYF
TGTGCCAGCAGTGTTAGCGGGGACGGGACAGATACGCAGTATTTT
>-|TRBJ2-7|TRBV18|-
CASSPLRGAYEQYF
TGTGCCAGCTCACCTCTGCGGGGAGCCTACGAGCAGTACTTC
>-|TRBJ2-2|TRBV11-2|-
CASITRPGQPNTGELFF
TGTGCCAGCATCACCCGCCCGGGACAACCGAACACCGGGGAGCTGTTTTTT
>TRBD2|TRBJ2-1|TRBV12-3/TRBV12-4|-
CASTYGGDEQFF
TGTGCCAGTACATACGGGGGGGATGAGCAGTTCTTC